A selection of T cell receptor beta chains follows, all from one sample in a study of shared clonotypes between healthy human individuals. Produced via immunoSEQ multiplex PCR; TCRdb's table is partial and in-frame only. The data contain about 300,000 clones, around 67% of them singletons. Material for sequencing was memory CD4+ T cells sorted from blood. These receptors all come from a young man in good health. Each CDR3 is given with its conserved first and last residue. The order of the fields is clone size, D gene, V gene, J gene, CDR3 DNA, CDR3 protein. The D gene is left open where the match is weak. Clone size is shown for a subset of rows, as once, few, many or a class of expanded clone.

abundance: -; d_gene: TRBD1; v_gene: TRBV6-6; j_gene: TRBJ1-1; CDR3nt: TGTGCCAGCAGTAGGGGGGACAGGGGGACTGAAGCTTTCTTT; CDR3aa: CASSRGDRGTEAFF
abundance: -; d_gene: -; v_gene: TRBV2; j_gene: TRBJ2-7; CDR3nt: TGTGCCAGCAGTAAGGTCAGGGCCTCCTACGAGCAGTACTTC; CDR3aa: CASSKVRASYEQYF
abundance: once; d_gene: -; v_gene: TRBV19; j_gene: TRBJ2-1; CDR3nt: TGTGCCAGTAGTATCACCAATGAGCAGTTCTTC; CDR3aa: CASSITNEQFF
abundance: once; d_gene: -; v_gene: TRBV2; j_gene: TRBJ2-1; CDR3nt: TGTGCCAGCAGTTGGGAATACAATGAGCAGTTCTTC; CDR3aa: CASSWEYNEQFF
abundance: -; d_gene: TRBD1; v_gene: TRBV10-2; j_gene: TRBJ2-2; CDR3nt: TGCGCCACCACCTGGGACAGCAACACCGGGGAGCTGTTTTTT; CDR3aa: CATTWDSNTGELFF
abundance: -; d_gene: -; v_gene: TRBV2; j_gene: TRBJ2-1; CDR3nt: TGTGCCAGCAGTGGTCGGAATTCCTACAATGAGCAGTTCTTC; CDR3aa: CASSGRNSYNEQFF
abundance: once; d_gene: -; v_gene: TRBV5-1; j_gene: TRBJ2-1; CDR3nt: TGCGCCAGCTATAGTACAGGTTACAATGAGCAGTTCTTC; CDR3aa: CASYSTGYNEQFF
abundance: -; d_gene: TRBD1; v_gene: TRBV7-9; j_gene: TRBJ1-2; CDR3nt: TGTGCCAGCAGCTTCGGGACAGGGGACTATGGCTACACCTTC; CDR3aa: CASSFGTGDYGYTF
abundance: -; d_gene: -; v_gene: TRBV7-9; j_gene: TRBJ1-4; CDR3nt: TGTGCCAGCACCAACCCGAGGGGGGGCCAGGAAAAACTGTTTTTT; CDR3aa: CASTNPRGGQEKLFF
abundance: -; d_gene: -; v_gene: TRBV7-8; j_gene: TRBJ2-3; CDR3nt: TGTGCCAGCAGCGCCCACAGGTTTGCTAGCACAGATACGCAGTATTTT; CDR3aa: CASSAHRFASTDTQYF
abundance: -; d_gene: TRBD2; v_gene: TRBV5-4; j_gene: TRBJ2-3; CDR3nt: TGTGCCAGCAGCACATCTAGCGGGAGGGTCGATAATACGCAGTATTTT; CDR3aa: CASSTSSGRVDNTQYF
abundance: few; d_gene: TRBD2; v_gene: TRBV5-4; j_gene: TRBJ2-1; CDR3nt: TGTGCCAGCAGCTTGGGACTAGCGGACAATGAGCAGTTCTTC; CDR3aa: CASSLGLADNEQFF
abundance: -; d_gene: -; v_gene: TRBV4-1; j_gene: TRBJ2-5; CDR3nt: TGCGCCAGCAGCCACCTCACGGACCGCGGGGAGACCCAGTACTTC; CDR3aa: CASSHLTDRGETQYF
abundance: -; d_gene: -; v_gene: TRBV2; j_gene: TRBJ1-1; CDR3nt: TGTGCCAGCAATACCCAACCGAACACTGAAGCTTTCTTT; CDR3aa: CASNTQPNTEAFF
abundance: -; d_gene: -; v_gene: TRBV7-2; j_gene: TRBJ2-1; CDR3nt: TGTGCCAGCAGCTTACAGGCCCCTGATGAGCAGTTCTTC; CDR3aa: CASSLQAPDEQFF
abundance: -; d_gene: -; v_gene: TRBV11-3; j_gene: TRBJ2-2; CDR3nt: TGTGCCAGCCTCGTTACAGGACAGTTGACCGGGGAGCTGTTTTTT; CDR3aa: CASLVTGQLTGELFF
abundance: many; d_gene: -; v_gene: TRBV5-5; j_gene: TRBJ2-7; CDR3nt: TGTGCCAGCAGCGGCCGGCGACTAGGTGATCCTGGTTGGGAGCAGTACTTC; CDR3aa: CASSGRRLGDPGWEQYF
abundance: -; d_gene: TRBD2; v_gene: TRBV2; j_gene: TRBJ2-7; CDR3nt: TGTGCCAGCAGTGTAGCGGGAGGGCGTCAGTACTTC; CDR3aa: CASSVAGGRQYF
abundance: -; d_gene: -; v_gene: TRBV4-3; j_gene: TRBJ1-2; CDR3nt: TGCGCCAGCAGCCAAGAGGTAGATGCTAACTATGGCTACACCTTC; CDR3aa: CASSQEVDANYGYTF
abundance: -; d_gene: TRBD1; v_gene: TRBV27; j_gene: TRBJ2-2; CDR3nt: TGTGCCAGCGGGCAGGGACAGATAAACACCGGGGAGCTGTTTTTT; CDR3aa: CASGQGQINTGELFF
abundance: -; d_gene: TRBD2; v_gene: TRBV27; j_gene: TRBJ2-3; CDR3nt: TGTGCCAGCAGTTATCCGGGACTAGCGGGAGGGCCAAGGGATACGCAGTATTTT; CDR3aa: CASSYPGLAGGPRDTQYF
abundance: -; d_gene: -; v_gene: TRBV19; j_gene: TRBJ1-1; CDR3nt: TGTGCCAGTAGTATGATCGCCGGACAGCGAAACACTGAAGCTTTCTTT; CDR3aa: CASSMIAGQRNTEAFF
abundance: -; d_gene: -; v_gene: TRBV2; j_gene: TRBJ1-4; CDR3nt: TGTGCCAGCAGTCGCCGATCTTATAATGAAAAACTGTTTTTT; CDR3aa: CASSRRSYNEKLFF
abundance: -; d_gene: TRBD1; v_gene: TRBV6-5; j_gene: TRBJ1-5; CDR3nt: TGTGCCAGCAAAAAGACAGGGGTCCCCAATCAGCCCCAGCATTTT; CDR3aa: CASKKTGVPNQPQHF
abundance: once; d_gene: -; v_gene: TRBV7-6; j_gene: TRBJ1-4; CDR3nt: TGTGCCAGCAGCTCCGCCCCCGGGACTAATGAAAAACTGTTTTTT; CDR3aa: CASSSAPGTNEKLFF
abundance: few; d_gene: -; v_gene: TRBV7-9; j_gene: TRBJ1-5; CDR3nt: TGTGCCAGCAGCTCGTCGGCAGGGAGCCAGCCCCAGCATTTT; CDR3aa: CASSSSAGSQPQHF
abundance: -; d_gene: TRBD1; v_gene: TRBV5-1; j_gene: TRBJ1-4; CDR3nt: TGCGCCAGCAGCCACGGGACAGGGGGCGCCGAACTGTTTTTT; CDR3aa: CASSHGTGGAELFF
abundance: -; d_gene: TRBD1; v_gene: TRBV6-5; j_gene: TRBJ1-5; CDR3nt: TGTGCCAGCACCGCGGACAGGATGCAGCCCCAGCATTTT; CDR3aa: CASTADRMQPQHF
abundance: -; d_gene: -; v_gene: TRBV27; j_gene: TRBJ1-4; CDR3nt: TGTGCCAGCAGTTCCCCGAGTAAAGCAACTAATGAAAAACTGTTTTTT; CDR3aa: CASSSPSKATNEKLFF